This TCR beta chain was sequenced for a study of Tregs in tolerant kidney transplant recipients. Across the study: Recipients received nonmyeloablative bone marrow transplants from related graft donors, with transient mixed chimerism. General study findings and limits: Donor-specific Treg expansion exceeded global Treg expansion in tolerant patients, suggesting antigen drive. Biological reproducibility was not directly addressed in this study. The most relevant donor-specific Treg TCRbeta repertoire apparently came from expansion with activated donor B cells.

CFSE-labeled recipient PBMCs were cultured less than 7 days with irradiated graft donor PBMCs, then FACS-sorted. This clone counts as medium-sized by frequency. Its antigen is undetermined. The CDR3 is cut off 3 residues early in the read; its end comes from the germline J gene. This table comes from immunoSEQ multiplex PCR, and its TCRdb copy is limited to in-frame clones, with some not included. The sample spans 350 to 450 clones; the ten largest clones claim more than 8%. CDR3 length: 13 residues. Trimming cost V 4 bases and J 3 bases, with 8 bases left between them. Germline V gives CDR1 SGDLS, CDR2 YYNGEE.

This clonotype was sampled from a human patient who received a combined kidney and bone marrow transplant. The starting material was CD8+ T cells from blood cultured with allogeneic cells, obtained before the transplant. V is TRBV9 and J is TRBJ2-1; D is unclear. The CDR3 reads CASSSQIYNEQFF. CDR3 DNA, as far as it was read: TGTGCCAGCAGCAGCCAAATCTACAATGAG.